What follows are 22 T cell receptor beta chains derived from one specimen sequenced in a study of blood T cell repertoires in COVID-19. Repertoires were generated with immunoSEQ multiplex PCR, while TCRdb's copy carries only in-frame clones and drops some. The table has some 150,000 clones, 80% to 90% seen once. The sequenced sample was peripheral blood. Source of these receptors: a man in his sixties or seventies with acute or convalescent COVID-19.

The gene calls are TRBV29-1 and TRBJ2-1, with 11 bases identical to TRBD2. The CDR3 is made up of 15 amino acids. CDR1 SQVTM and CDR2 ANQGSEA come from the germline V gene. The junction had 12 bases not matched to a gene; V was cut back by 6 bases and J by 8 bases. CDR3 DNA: TGCAGCGTCCCCAGGACTAGCGGGCGTACCCATGAGCAGTTCTTC. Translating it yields CSVPRTSGRTHEQFF.

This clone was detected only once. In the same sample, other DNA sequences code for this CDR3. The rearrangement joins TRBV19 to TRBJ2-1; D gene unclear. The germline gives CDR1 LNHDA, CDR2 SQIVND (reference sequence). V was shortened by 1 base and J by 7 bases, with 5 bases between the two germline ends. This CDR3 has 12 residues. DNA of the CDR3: TGTGCCAGTAGTATAGGTCGGAATGAGCAGTTCTTC. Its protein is CASSIGRNEQFF.

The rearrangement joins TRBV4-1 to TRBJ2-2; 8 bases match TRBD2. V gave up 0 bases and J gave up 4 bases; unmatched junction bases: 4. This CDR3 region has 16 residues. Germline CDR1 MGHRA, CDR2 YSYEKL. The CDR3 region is CASSQESGSFTGELFF. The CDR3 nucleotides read TGCGCCAGCAGCCAAGAGAGCGGGAGCTTCACCGGGGAGCTGTTTTTT.

This chain's CDR3 is CASSLTGGETQYF. The DNA for the CDR3 is TGTGCCAGCAGTTTAACAGGGGGAGAGACCCAGTACTTC. The genes are TRBV28 and TRBJ2-5; 8 bases fit TRBD1. Germline trimming cut 2 bases from V and 4 bases from J; bases unmatched to any gene: 0. The V gene's germline CDR1 is MDHEN and CDR2 SYDVKM. This CDR3 has 13 residues.

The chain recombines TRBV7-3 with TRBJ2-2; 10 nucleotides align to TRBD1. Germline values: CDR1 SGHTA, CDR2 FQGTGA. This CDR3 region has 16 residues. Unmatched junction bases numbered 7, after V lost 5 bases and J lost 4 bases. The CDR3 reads CASSTSGQGFTGELFF. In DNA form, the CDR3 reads TGTGCCAGCAGCACATCGGGACAGGGGTTCACCGGGGAGCTGTTTTTT.

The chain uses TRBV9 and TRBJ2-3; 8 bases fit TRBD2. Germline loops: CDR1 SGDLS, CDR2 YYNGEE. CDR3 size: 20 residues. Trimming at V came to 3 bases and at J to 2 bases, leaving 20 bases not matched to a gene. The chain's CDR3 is CASSAQPTGTSYRATDTQYF. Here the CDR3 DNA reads TGTGCCAGCAGCGCTCAGCCGACCGGGACTAGTTATAGGGCCACAGATACGCAGTATTTT.

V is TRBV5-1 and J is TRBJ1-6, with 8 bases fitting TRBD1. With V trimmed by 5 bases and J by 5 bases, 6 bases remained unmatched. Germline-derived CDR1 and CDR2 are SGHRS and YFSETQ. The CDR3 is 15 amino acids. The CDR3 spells CASRQDRENNSPLHF. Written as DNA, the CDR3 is TGCGCCAGCAGGCAGGACAGGGAGAATAATTCACCCCTCCACTTT.

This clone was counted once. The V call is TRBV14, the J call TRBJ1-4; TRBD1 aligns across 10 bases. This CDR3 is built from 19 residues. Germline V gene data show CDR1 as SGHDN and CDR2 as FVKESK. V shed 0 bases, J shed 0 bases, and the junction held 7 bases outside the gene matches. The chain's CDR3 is CASSQEDDRGLSTNEKLFF. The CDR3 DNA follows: TGTGCCAGCAGCCAAGAAGACGACAGGGGGCTCTCAACTAATGAAAAACTGTTTTTT.

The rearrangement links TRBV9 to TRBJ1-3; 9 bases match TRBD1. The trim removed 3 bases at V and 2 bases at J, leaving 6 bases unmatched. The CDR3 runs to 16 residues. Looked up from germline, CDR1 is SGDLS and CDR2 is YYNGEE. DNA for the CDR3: TGTGCCAGCAGCGCGACAGGGGGTTTCGCTGGAAACACCATATATTTT. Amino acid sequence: CASSATGGFAGNTIYF. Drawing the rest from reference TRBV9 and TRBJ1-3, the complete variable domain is DSGVTQTPKHLITATGQRVTLRCSPRSGDLSVYWYQQSLDQGLQFLIQYYNGEERAKGNILERFSAQQFPDLHSELNLSSLELGDSALYFCASSATGGFAGNTIYFGEGSWLTVV.

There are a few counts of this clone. CDR3 sequence reads: CASSQGQGVESSPLHF. The CDR3 coding sequence is TGCGCCAGCAGCCAGGGACAGGGCGTAGAGAGTTCACCCCTCCACTTT. V usage is TRBV4-1 and J usage is TRBJ1-6; 9 nucleotides line up with TRBD1. Germline V gene data show CDR1 as MGHRA and CDR2 as YSYEKL. This CDR3 contains 16 residues. Trimming at V came to 3 bases and at J to 9 bases, leaving 9 bases not matched to a gene.

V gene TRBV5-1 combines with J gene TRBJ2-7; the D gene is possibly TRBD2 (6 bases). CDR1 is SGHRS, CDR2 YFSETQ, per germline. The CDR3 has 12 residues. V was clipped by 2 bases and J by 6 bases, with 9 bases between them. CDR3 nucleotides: TGCGCCAGCAGCTTTAGGGACTCCGAGCAGTACTTC. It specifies CASSFRDSEQYF.

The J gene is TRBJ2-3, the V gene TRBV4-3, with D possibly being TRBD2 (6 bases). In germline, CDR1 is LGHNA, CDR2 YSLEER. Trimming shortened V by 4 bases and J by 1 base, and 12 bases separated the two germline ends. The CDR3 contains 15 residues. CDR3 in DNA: TGCGCCAGCAGCCCTTCCCCTAGCGGCACAGATACGCAGTATTTT. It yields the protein CASSPSPSGTDTQYF.

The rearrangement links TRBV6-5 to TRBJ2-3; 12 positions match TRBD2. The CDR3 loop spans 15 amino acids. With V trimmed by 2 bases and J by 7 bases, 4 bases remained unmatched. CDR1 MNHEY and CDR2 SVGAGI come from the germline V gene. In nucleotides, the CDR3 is TGTGCCAGCAGTTACGTAACTAGCGGGGGGAATACGCAGTATTTT. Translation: CASSYVTSGGNTQYF.

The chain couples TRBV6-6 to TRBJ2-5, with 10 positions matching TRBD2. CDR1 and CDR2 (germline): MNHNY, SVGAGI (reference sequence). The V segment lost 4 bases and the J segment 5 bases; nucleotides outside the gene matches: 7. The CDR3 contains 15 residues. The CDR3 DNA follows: TGTGCCAGCAGTTCACCTAGCGGGAGTGAGGAGACCCAGTACTTC. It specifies CASSSPSGSEETQYF.

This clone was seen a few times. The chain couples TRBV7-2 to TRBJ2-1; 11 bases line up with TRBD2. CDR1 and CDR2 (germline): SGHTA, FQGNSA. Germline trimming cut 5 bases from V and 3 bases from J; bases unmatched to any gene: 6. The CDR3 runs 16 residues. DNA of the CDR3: TGTGCCAGCAGCCAGCCGGGACTAGCGGTCTACAATGAGCAGTTCTTC. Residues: CASSQPGLAVYNEQFF. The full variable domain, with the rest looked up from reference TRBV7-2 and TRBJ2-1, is GAGVSQSPSNKVTEKGKDVELRCDPISGHTALYWYRQSLGQGLEFLIYFQGNSAPDKSGLPSDRFSAERTGGSVSTLTIQRTQQEDSAVYLCASSQPGLAVYNEQFFGPGTRLTVL.

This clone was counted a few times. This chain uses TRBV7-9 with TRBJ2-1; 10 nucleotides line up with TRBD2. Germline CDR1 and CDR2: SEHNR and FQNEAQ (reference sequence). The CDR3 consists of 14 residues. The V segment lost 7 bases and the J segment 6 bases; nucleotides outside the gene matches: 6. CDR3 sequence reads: CASIWASGSNEQFF. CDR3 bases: TGTGCCAGCATCTGGGCTAGCGGGAGCAATGAGCAGTTCTTC.

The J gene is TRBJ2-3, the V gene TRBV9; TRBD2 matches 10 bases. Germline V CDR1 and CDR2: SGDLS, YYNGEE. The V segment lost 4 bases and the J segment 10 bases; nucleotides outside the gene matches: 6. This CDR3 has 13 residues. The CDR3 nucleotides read TGTGCCAGCAGCACCCTAGCGGGAGTACCGCAGTATTTT. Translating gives CASSTLAGVPQYF.

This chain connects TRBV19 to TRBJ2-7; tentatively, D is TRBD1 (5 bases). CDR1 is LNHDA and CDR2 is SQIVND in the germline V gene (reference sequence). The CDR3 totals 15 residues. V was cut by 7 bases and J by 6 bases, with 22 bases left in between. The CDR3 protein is CASTPRWSRGGEQYF. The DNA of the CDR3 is TGTGCCAGTACCCCTCGTTGGTCTAGGGGTGGCGAGCAGTACTTC. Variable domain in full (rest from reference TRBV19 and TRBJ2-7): DGGITQSPKYLFRKEGQNVTLSCEQNLNHDAMYWYRQDPGQGLRLIYYSQIVNDFQKGDIAEGYSVSREKKESFPLTVTSAQKNPTAFYLCASTPRWSRGGEQYFGPGTRLTVT.

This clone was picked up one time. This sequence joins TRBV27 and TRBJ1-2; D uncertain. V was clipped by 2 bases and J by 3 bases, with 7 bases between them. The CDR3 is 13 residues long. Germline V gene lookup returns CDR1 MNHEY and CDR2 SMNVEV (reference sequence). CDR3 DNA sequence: TGTGCCAGCAGTTTAACTCCACACTATGGCTACACCTTC. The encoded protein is CASSLTPHYGYTF.

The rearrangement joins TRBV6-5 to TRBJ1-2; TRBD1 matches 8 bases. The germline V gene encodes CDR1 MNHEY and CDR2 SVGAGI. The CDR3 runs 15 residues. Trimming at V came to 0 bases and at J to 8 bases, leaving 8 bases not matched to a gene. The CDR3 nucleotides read TGTGCCAGCAGTTACTCGATCAGGGGGCACGGGGGCTACACCTTC. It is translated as CASSYSIRGHGGYTF.

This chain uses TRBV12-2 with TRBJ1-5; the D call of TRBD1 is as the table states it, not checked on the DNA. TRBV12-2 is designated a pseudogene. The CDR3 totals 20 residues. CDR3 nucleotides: TGTGCAAGTCGCTTATCCCCCTCCACCTCAGGGGCTGATTGCAATCAGCCCCAGCATTTT. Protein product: CASRLSPSTSGADCNQPQHF.

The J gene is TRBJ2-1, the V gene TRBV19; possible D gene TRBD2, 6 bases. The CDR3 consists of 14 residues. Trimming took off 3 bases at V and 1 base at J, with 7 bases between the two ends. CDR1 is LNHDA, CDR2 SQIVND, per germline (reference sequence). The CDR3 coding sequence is TGTGCCAGTAGTATGGGGGGTTCCTACAATGAGCAGTTCTTC. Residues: CASSMGGSYNEQFF.